This T cell receptor beta chain appears in the sequencing data of a study of CD8 T cells in Susac syndrome. This CDR3 is built from 12 residues. The germline V gene has CDR1 LNHNV and CDR2 YYDKDF (reference sequence). Between the trimmed V and J ends, which lost 2 bases and 5 bases, there was a span of 6 bases. Sequencing of TCR beta drew on CD8+ and CD4+ T cells from blood. Negative isolation was used for CD8+ and CD4+ T cells and FACS enrichment for TEMRA cells. This clonotype is a singleton in its sample. Its antigen is not identified. Reverse transcription of 0.5 to 1 ug RNA was performed with random hexamers. The method of amplification for TCR beta CDR3 was immunoSEQ multiplex PCR, covering 54 Vbeta and 13 Jbeta. Via MiXCR, TCRdb re-called the immunoSEQ multiplex PCR reads, giving one row per CDR3 protein. The sample holds 150,000 to 200,000 distinct CDR3 sequences, 85% to 95% seen once. Study-level findings and limits: It was acknowledged by the study that relatively few individuals were included in its TCR sequencing and HLA analysis.

The sequencing sample was made of CD4+ T cells from PBMCs. The rearrangement links TRBV15 to TRBJ1-1; D is ambiguous. The TCR sequence derives from a human donor in good health. The CDR3 reads CATSRSGTEAFF. CDR3 nucleotides: TGTGCCACCAGCAGATCAGGTACTGAAGCTTTCTTT.